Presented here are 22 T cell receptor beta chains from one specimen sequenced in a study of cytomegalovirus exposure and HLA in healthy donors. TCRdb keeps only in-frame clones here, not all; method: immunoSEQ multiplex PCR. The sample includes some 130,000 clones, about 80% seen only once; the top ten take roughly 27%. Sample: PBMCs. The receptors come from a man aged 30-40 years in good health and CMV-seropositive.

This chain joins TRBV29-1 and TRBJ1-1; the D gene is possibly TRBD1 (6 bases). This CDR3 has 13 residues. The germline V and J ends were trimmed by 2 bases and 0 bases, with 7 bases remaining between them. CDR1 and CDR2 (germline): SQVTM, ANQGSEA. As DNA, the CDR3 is TGCAGCGTTGAATACAGGGTGAACACTGAAGCTTTCTTT. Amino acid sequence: CSVEYRVNTEAFF. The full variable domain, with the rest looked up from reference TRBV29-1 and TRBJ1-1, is SAVISQKPSRDICQRGTSLTIQCQVDSQVTMMFWYRQQPGQSLTLIATANQGSEATYESGFVIDKFPISRPNLTFSTLTVSNMSPEDSSIYLCSVEYRVNTEAFFGQGTRLTVV.

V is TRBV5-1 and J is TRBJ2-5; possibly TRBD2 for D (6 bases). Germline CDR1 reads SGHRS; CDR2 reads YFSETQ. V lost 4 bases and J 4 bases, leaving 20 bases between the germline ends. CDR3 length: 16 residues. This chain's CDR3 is CASSPGEREWRETQYF. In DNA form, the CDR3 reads TGCGCCAGCAGCCCCGGGGAACGGGAGTGGCGAGAGACCCAGTACTTC.

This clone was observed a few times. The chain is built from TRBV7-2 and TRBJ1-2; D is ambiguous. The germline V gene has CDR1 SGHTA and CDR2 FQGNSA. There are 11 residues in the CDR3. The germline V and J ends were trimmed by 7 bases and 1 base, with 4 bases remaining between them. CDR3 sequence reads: CASTRNYGYTF. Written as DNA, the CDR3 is TGTGCCAGCACCCGTAACTATGGCTACACCTTC.

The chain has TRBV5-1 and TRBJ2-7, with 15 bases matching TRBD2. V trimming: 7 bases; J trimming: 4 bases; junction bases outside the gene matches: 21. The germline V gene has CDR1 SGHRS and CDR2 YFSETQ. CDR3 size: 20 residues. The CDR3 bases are TGCGCCAGCCTGAATCCCGGGACTAGCGGGGGGACCCGTATCCTATACGAGCAGTACTTC. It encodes CASLNPGTSGGTRILYEQYF.

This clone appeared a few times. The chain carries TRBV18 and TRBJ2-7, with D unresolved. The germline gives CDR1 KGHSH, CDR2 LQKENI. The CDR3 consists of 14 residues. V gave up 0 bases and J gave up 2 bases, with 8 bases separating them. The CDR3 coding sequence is TGTGCCAGCTCACCACCGGGCGCCACCTACGAGCAGTACTTC. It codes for CASSPPGATYEQYF.

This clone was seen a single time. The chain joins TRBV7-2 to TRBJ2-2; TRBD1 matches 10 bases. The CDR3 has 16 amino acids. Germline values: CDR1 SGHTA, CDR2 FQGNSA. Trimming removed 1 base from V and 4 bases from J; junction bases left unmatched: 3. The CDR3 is CASSLGQGAFTGELFF. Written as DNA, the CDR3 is TGTGCCAGCAGCTTAGGACAGGGGGCATTCACCGGGGAGCTGTTTTTT.

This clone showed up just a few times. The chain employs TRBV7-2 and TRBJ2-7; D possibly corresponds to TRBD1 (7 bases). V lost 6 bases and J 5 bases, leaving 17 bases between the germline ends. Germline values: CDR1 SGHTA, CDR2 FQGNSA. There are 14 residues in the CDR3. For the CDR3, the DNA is TGTGCCAGCAGTTTCATAGGGGGCGGGGACGAGCAGTACTTC. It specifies CASSFIGGGDEQYF.

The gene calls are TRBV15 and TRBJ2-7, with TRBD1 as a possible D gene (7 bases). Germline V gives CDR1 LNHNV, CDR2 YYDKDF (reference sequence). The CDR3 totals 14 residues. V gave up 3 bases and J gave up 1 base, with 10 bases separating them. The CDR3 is CATSRAGQSYEQYF. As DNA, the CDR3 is TGTGCCACCAGCAGGGCGGGACAGTCCTACGAGCAGTACTTC. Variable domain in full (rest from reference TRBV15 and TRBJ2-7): DAMVIQNPRYQVTQFGKPVTLSCSQTLNHNVMYWYQQKSSQAPKLLFHYYDKDFNNEADTPDNFQSRRPNTSFCFLDIRSPGLGDTAMYLCATSRAGQSYEQYFGPGTRLTVT.

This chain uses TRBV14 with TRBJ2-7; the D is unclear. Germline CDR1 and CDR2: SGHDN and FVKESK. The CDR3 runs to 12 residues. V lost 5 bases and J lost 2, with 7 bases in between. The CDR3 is CASSSPTYEQYF. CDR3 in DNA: TGTGCCAGCAGCTCTCCTACCTACGAGCAGTACTTC.

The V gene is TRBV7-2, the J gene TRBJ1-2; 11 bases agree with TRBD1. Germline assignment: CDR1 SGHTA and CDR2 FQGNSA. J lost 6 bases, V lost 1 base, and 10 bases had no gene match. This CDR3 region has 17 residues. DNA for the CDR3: TGTGCCAGCAGCTTAGATTTGGACAGGGGGCGGGAGAATGGCTACACCTTC. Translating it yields CASSLDLDRGRENGYTF.

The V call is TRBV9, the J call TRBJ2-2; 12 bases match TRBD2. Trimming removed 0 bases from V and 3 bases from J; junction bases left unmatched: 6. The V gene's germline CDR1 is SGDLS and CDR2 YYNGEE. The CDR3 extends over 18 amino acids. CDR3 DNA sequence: TGTGCCAGCAGCGTAGGTACTAGCGGGGGGCCCGACACCGGGGAGCTGTTTTTT. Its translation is CASSVGTSGGPDTGELFF. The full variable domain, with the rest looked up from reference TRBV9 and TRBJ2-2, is DSGVTQTPKHLITATGQRVTLRCSPRSGDLSVYWYQQSLDQGLQFLIQYYNGEERAKGNILERFSAQQFPDLHSELNLSSLELGDSALYFCASSVGTSGGPDTGELFFGEGSRLTVL.

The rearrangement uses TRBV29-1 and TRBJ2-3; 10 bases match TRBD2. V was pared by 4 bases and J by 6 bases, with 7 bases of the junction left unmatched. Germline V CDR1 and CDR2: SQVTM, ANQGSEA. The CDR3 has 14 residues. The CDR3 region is CSVGASGGADTQYF. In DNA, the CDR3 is TGCAGCGTTGGGGCTAGCGGGGGTGCGGATACGCAGTATTTT.

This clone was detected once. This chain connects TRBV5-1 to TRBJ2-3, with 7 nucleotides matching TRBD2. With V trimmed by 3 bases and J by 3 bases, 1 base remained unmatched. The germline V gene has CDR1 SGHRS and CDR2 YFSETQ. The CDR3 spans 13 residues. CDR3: CASSWGGTDTQYF. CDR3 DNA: TGCGCCAGCAGCTGGGGGGGTACAGATACGCAGTATTTT.

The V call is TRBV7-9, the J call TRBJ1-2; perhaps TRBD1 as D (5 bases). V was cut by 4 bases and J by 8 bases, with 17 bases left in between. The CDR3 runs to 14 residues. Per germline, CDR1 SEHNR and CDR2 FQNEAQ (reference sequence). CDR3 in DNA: TGTGCCAGCAGCTCAAAGGTGGAGGGGTGGGGCTACACCTTC. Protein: CASSSKVEGWGYTF.

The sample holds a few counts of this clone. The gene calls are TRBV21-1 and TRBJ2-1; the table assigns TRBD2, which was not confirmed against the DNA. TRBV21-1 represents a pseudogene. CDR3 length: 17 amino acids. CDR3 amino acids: CASSKYNGLADFNEQFF. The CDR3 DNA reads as TGTGCCAGCAGCAAATACAACGGACTAGCGGACTTCAATGAGCAGTTCTTC.

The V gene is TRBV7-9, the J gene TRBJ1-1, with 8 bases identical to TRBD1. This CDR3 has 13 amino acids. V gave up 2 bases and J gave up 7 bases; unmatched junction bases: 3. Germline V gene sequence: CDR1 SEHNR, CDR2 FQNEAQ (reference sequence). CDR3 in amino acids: CASSLQGADEAFF. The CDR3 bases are TGTGCCAGCAGCTTACAGGGGGCGGATGAAGCTTTCTTT.

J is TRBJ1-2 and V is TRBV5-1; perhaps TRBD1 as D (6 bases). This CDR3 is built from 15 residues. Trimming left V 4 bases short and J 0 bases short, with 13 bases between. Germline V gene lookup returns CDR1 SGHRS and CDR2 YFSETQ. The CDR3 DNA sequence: TGCGCCAGCAGCCCGGGGACAAACCCTAACTATGGCTACACCTTC. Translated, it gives CASSPGTNPNYGYTF.

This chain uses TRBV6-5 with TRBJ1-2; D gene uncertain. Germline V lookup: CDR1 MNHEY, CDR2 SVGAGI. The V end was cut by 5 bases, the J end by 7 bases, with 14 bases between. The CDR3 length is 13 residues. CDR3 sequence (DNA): TGTGCCAGCAGTCCCCGGGTCGGCGGTGGCTACACCTTC. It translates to CASSPRVGGGYTF.

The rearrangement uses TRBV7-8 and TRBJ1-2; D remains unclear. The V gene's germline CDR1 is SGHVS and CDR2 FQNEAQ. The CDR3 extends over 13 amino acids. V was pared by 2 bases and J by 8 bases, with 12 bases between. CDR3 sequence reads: CASSLIRGGGYTF. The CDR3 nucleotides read TGTGCCAGCAGCTTAATTCGGGGTGGGGGCTACACCTTC.

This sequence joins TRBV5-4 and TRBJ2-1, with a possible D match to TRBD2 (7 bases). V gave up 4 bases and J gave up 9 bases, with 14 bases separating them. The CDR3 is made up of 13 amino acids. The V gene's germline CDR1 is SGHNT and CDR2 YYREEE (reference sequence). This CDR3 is CASSARGGREQFF. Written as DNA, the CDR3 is TGTGCCAGCAGCGCCCGCGGGGGCCGTGAGCAGTTCTTC.

CDR3 sequence reads: CASSLGQGTGANVLTF. The CDR3 nucleotides read TGTGCCAGCAGCCTGGGACAGGGTACCGGGGCCAACGTCCTGACTTTC. V gene TRBV9 combines with J gene TRBJ2-6; 9 bases are a match to TRBD1. CDR1 and CDR2 (germline): SGDLS, YYNGEE. CDR3 length: 16 residues. The J segment lost 4 bases and the V segment lost 4 bases, leaving 6 bases of the junction unmatched. The variable domain in full, with the rest retrieved from reference TRBV9 and TRBJ2-6, is DSGVTQTPKHLITATGQRVTLRCSPRSGDLSVYWYQQSLDQGLQFLIQYYNGEERAKGNILERFSAQQFPDLHSELNLSSLELGDSALYFCASSLGQGTGANVLTFGAGSRLTVL.

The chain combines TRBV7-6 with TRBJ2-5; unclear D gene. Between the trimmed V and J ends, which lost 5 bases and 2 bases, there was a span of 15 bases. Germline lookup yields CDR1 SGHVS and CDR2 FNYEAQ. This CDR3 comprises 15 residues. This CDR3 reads CASSRNQARQETQYF. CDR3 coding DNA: TGTGCCAGCAGCCGGAACCAGGCGAGACAAGAGACCCAGTACTTC.